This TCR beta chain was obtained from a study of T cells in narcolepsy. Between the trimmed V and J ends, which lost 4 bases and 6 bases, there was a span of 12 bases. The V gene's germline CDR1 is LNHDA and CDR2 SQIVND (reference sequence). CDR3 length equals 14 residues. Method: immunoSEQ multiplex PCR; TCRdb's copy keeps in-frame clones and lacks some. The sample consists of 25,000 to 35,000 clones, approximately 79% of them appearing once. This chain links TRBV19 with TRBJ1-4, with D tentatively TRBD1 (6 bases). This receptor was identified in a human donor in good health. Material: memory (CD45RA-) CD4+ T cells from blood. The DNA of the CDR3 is TGTGCCAGTAGTACGACAGGACCCTATGAAAAACTGTTTTTT. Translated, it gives CASSTTGPYEKLFF.